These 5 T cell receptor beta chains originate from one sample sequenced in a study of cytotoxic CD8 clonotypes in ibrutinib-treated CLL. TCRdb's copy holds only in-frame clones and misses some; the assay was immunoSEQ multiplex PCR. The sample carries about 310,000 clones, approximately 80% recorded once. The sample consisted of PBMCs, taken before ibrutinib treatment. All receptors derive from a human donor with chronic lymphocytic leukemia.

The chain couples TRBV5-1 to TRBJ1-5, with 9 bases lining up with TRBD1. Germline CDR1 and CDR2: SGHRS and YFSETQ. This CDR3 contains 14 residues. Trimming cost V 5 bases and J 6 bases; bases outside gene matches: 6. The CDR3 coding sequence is TGCGCCAGCAGTCCGGACAGGGGTAGTCAGCCCCAGCATTTT. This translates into CASSPDRGSQPQHF.

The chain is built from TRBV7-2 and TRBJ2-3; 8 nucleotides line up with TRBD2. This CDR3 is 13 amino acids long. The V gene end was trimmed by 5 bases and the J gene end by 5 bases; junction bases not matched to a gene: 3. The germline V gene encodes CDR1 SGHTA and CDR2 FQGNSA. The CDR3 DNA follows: TGTGCCAGCAGCCTCCTAGCGGGAGATACGCAGTATTTT. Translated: CASSLLAGDTQYF.

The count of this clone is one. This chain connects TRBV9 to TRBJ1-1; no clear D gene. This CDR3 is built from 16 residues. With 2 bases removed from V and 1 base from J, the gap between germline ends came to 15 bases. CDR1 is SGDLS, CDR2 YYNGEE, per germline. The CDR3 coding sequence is TGTGCCAGCAGCGTTTACGCCCACACGGGGAACACTGAAGCTTTCTTT. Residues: CASSVYAHTGNTEAFF.

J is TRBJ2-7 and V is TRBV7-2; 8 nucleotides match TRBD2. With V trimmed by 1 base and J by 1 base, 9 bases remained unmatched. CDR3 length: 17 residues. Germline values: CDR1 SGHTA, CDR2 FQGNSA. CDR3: CASSLGGRREASYEQYF. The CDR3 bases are TGTGCCAGCAGCTTAGGAGGTCGGCGGGAGGCATCCTACGAGCAGTACTTC.

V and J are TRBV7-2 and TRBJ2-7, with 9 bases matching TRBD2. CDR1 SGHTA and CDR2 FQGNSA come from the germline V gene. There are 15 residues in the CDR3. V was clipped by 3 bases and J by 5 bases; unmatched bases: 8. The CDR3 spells CASSFVGLARHEQYF. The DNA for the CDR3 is TGTGCCAGCAGCTTCGTGGGACTAGCTCGCCACGAGCAGTACTTC. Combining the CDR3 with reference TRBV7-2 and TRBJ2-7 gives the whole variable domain GAGVSQSPSNKVTEKGKDVELRCDPISGHTALYWYRQSLGQGLEFLIYFQGNSAPDKSGLPSDRFSAERTGGSVSTLTIQRTQQEDSAVYLCASSFVGLARHEQYFGPGTRLTVT.